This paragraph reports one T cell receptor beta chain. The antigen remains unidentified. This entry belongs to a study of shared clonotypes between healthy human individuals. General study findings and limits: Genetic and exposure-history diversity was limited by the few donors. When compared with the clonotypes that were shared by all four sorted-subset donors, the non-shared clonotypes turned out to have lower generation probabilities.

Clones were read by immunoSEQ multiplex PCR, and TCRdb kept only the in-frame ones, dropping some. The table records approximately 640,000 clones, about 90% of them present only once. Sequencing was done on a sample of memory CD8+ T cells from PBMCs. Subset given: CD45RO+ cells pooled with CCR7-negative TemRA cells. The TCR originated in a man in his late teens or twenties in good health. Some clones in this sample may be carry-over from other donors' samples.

DNA for the CDR3: TGTGCCAGCAGCTTAGTTTCGGACAGGGTCACCTACGAGCAGTACTTC. As protein: CASSLVSDRVTYEQYF. The V gene is TRBV7-2, the J gene TRBJ2-7, with 8 bases that match TRBD1. CDR1 and CDR2 from the germline V gene are SGHTA and FQGNSA. This CDR3 contains 16 residues. Germline trimming cut 1 base from V and 2 bases from J; bases unmatched to any gene: 7.